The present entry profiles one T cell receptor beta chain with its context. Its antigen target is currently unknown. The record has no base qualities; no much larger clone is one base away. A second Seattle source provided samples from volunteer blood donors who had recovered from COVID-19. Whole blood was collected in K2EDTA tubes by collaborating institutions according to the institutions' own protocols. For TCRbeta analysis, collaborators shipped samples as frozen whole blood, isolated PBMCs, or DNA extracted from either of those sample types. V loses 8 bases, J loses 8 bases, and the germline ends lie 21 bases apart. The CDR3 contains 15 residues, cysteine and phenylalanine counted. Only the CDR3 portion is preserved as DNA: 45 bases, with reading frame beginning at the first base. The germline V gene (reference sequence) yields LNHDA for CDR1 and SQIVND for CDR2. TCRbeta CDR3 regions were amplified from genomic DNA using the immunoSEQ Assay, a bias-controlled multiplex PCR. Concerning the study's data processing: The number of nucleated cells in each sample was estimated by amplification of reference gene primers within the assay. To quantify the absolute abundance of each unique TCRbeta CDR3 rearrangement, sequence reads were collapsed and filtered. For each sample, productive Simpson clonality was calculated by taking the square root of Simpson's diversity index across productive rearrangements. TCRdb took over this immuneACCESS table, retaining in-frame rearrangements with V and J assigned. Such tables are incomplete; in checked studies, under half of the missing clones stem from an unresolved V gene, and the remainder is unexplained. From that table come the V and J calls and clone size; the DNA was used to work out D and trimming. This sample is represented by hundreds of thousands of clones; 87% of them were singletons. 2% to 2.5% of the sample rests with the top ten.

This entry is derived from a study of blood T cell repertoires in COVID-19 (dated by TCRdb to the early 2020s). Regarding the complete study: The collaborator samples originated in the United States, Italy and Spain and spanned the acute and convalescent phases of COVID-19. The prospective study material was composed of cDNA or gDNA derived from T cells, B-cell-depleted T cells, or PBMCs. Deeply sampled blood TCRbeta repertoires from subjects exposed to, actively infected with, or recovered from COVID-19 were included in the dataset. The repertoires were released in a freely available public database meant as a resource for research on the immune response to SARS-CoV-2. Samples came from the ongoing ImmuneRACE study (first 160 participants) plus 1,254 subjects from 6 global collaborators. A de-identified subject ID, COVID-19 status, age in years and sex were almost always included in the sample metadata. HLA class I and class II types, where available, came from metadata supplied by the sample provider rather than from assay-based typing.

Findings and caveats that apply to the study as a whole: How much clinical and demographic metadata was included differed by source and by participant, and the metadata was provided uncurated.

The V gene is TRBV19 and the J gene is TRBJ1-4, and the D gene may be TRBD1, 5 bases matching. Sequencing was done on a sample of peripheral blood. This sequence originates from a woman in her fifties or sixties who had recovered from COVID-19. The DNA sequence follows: TGTGCCAGTTCCATTTTTACGGGGGGAACGGAAAAACTGTTTTTT. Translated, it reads CASSIFTGGTEKLFF.